This T cell receptor beta chain was obtained from a study of response to subunit inactivated influenza vaccine. Study-level results: With each seasonal influenza vaccination, the authors suggested, few new T cells are recruited.

V lost 5 bases to trimming and J lost 3 bases; unmatched junction nucleotides: 7. The CDR3 runs to 16 residues. Germline V lookup: CDR1 SGHTA, CDR2 FQGNSA. TCRdb recomputed calls from the RT-PCR reads with MiXCR, one row per CDR3 protein. The sample contains hundreds of thousands of distinct CDR3 sequences, 15% to 17% of which appear only once. Concerning this clonotype: The antigen is not known.

The chain recombines TRBV7-2 with TRBJ2-2, with 9 bases aligning to TRBD1. This sample comprised PBMCs from blood, obtained 11 to 12 days after vaccination. This receptor was identified in a man aged 45-65 years who received an inactivated influenza vaccine. CDR3 protein: CASSLHRDRDTGELFF. The CDR3 DNA sequence: TGTGCCAGCAGCCTGCACCGGGACAGGGACACCGGGGAGCTGTTTTTT. The full variable domain, its missing parts supplied by reference TRBV7-2 and TRBJ2-2, is GAGVSQSPSNKVTEKGKDVELRCDPISGHTALYWYRQSLGQGLEFLIYFQGNSAPDKSGLPSDRFSAERTGGSVSTLTIQRTQQEDSAVYLCASSLHRDRDTGELFFGEGSRLTVL.